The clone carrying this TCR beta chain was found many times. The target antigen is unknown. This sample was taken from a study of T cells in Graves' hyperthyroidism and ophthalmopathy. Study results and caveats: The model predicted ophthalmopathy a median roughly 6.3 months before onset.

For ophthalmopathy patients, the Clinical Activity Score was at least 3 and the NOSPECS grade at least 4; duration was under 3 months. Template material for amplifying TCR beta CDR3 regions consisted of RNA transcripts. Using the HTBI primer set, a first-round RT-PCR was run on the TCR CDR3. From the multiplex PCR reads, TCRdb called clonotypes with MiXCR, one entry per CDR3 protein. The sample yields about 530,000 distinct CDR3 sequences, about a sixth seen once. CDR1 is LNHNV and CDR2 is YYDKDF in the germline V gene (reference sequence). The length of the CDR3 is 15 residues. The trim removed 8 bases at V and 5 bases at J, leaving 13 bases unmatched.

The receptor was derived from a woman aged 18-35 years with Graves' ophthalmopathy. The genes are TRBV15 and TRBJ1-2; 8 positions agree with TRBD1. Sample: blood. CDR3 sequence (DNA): TGTGCCACCGAGATGCAGGGGGCAAGTTTGTATGGCTACACCTTC. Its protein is CATEMQGASLYGYTF.